This entry lists 19 T cell receptor beta chains sequenced from one sample in a study of long-term antiretroviral therapy in people with HIV. They ran version v3.0 of the immunoSEQ assay at survey level. Here immunoSEQ multiplex PCR was the method, and the copy in TCRdb shows in-frame clones only, minus some. The sample records approximately 36,000 clones, roughly 82% being singletons. The sequenced sample was unsorted PBMCs, obtained 0.6 years after starting antiretroviral therapy. The receptors were sampled from a man aged 18 to 30 with HIV.

The V call is TRBV29-1, the J call TRBJ2-1, with 13 bases that match TRBD2. Germline CDR1 reads SQVTM; CDR2 reads ANQGSEA. CDR3 length: 14 amino acids. J lost 2 bases, V lost 7 bases, and 2 bases had no gene match. CDR3 sequence (DNA): TGCAGCGGGGGACTAGCGGGACCCTACAATGAGCAGTTCTTC. Protein product: CSGGLAGPYNEQFF.

This clone rates as medium-sized. The genes are TRBV7-9 and TRBJ2-7, with TRBD1 as a possible D gene (7 bases). The CDR3 runs 13 residues. Trimming pared 2 bases from V and 4 bases from J, leaving 9 bases between. Germline CDR1 and CDR2: SEHNR and FQNEAQ (reference sequence). In nucleotides, the CDR3 is TGTGCCAGCAGCTTACCAGGGGGGTACGAGCAGTACTTC. This gives the protein CASSLPGGYEQYF. Filled out from reference TRBV7-9 and TRBJ2-7, the complete variable domain reads DTGVSQNPRHKITKRGQNVTFRCDPISEHNRLYWYRQTLGQGPEFLTYFQNEAQLEKSRLLSDRFSAERPKGSFSTLEIQRTEQGDSAMYLCASSLPGGYEQYFGPGTRLTVT.

The chain joins TRBV30 to TRBJ1-2; D perhaps matches TRBD1 (6 bases). The CDR3 runs 10 residues. CDR1 is GTSNPN and CDR2 is SVGIG in the germline V gene (reference sequence). This CDR3 reads CASRRGGYTF. CDR3 coding DNA: TGTGCTTCTCGCAGGGGAGGCTACACCTTC.

The V gene is TRBV15, the J gene TRBJ2-5; D uncertain. The germline CDR1 and CDR2 sequences are LNHNV and YYDKDF (reference sequence). The CDR3 runs to 14 residues. Trimming shortened V by 0 bases and J by 2 bases, and 7 bases separated the two germline ends. CDR3 sequence: CATSRDVGQETQYF. The CDR3 bases are TGTGCCACCAGCAGAGATGTCGGACAAGAGACCCAGTACTTC.

The table lists this clone with a few counts. The same CDR3 is also encoded by other DNA sequences in this sample. This rearrangement joins TRBV4-3 to TRBJ2-3; D not certain. V was shortened by 0 bases and J by 5 bases, with 6 bases between the two germline ends. This CDR3 comprises 13 residues. Germline CDR1 LGHNA, CDR2 YSLEER. The chain's CDR3 is CASSQDRVDTQYF. Written as DNA, the CDR3 is TGCGCCAGCAGCCAAGATAGGGTAGATACGCAGTATTTT.

The chain joins TRBV7-2 to TRBJ2-3; possibly TRBD1 for D (6 bases). Germline V lookup: CDR1 SGHTA, CDR2 FQGNSA. The CDR3 sequence is 15 residues long. V lost 7 bases to trimming and J lost 0 bases, with 14 bases between them. This CDR3 reads CASTRQALSTDTQYF. The CDR3, as DNA: TGTGCCAGCACGAGACAGGCACTTAGCACAGATACGCAGTATTTT.

In its sample, this clone was seen once. The chain links TRBV28 to TRBJ2-7; D gene ambiguous. V lost 4 bases, J lost 0 bases, and 10 bases lay in between. The CDR3 has 14 residues. The germline V gene encodes CDR1 MDHEN and CDR2 SYDVKM. The CDR3 nucleotides read TGTGCCAGCAGTTGGCAGCAGAGCTCCTACGAGCAGTACTTC. This encodes CASSWQQSSYEQYF. Together with reference TRBV28 and TRBJ2-7, the CDR3 gives the full variable domain: DVKVTQSSRYLVKRTGEKVFLECVQDMDHENMFWYRQDPGLGLRLIYFSYDVKMKEKGDIPEGYSVSREKKERFSLILESASTNQTSMYLCASSWQQSSYEQYFGPGTRLTVT.

The genes are TRBV28 and TRBJ1-4; D is ambiguous. Trimming left V 2 bases short and J 1 base short, with 5 bases between. CDR3 length equals 14 residues. Looked up from germline, CDR1 is MDHEN and CDR2 is SYDVKM. CDR3 residues: CASSLPLTNEKLFF. In DNA form, the CDR3 reads TGTGCCAGCAGTTTACCGCTAACTAATGAAAAACTGTTTTTT.

The chain employs TRBV2 and TRBJ2-3; 9 bases map to TRBD1. V gave up 10 bases and J gave up 2 bases; unmatched junction bases: 10. The CDR3 sequence is 15 residues long. The germline V gene encodes CDR1 SNHLY and CDR2 FYNNEI. CDR3 residues: CATEGQGLVTDTQYF. For the CDR3, the DNA is TGTGCCACCGAGGGACAGGGTTTGGTCACAGATACGCAGTATTTT. Drawing the rest from reference TRBV2 and TRBJ2-3, the complete variable domain is EPEVTQTPSHQVTQMGQEVILRCVPISNHLYFYWYRQILGQKVEFLVSFYNNEISEKSEIFDDQFSVERPDGSNFTLKIRSTKLEDSAMYFCATEGQGLVTDTQYFGPGTRLTVL.

This clone has a handful of counts. The chain recombines TRBV19 with TRBJ2-7, with D tentatively TRBD1 or TRBD2 (5 bases each). CDR3 length: 13 residues. Deletions cut 9 bases from V and 0 bases from J, with 12 bases between. Germline CDR1 reads LNHDA; CDR2 reads SQIVND (reference sequence). This chain's CDR3 is CARQGRSSYEQYF. CDR3 coding DNA: TGTGCCAGGCAGGGACGGAGCTCCTACGAGCAGTACTTC.

This chain joins TRBV5-8 and TRBJ2-7; unclear D gene. This CDR3 spans 14 amino acids. V lost 4 bases, J lost 2 bases, and 13 bases lay in between. Germline V lookup: CDR1 SGHTS, CDR2 YDEGEE. CDR3 DNA: TGTGCCAGCAGCCCCCTAGGGTTGACCTACGAGCAGTACTTC. It specifies CASSPLGLTYEQYF.

The chain links TRBV28 to TRBJ1-1, with no clear D. The CDR3 totals 11 residues. Germline V gene sequence: CDR1 MDHEN, CDR2 SYDVKM. Trimming removed 5 bases at V and 4 bases at J, with 5 bases between. The CDR3 DNA reads TGTGCCAGCAGTCTGAGCACTGAAGCTTTCTTT. Protein product: CASSLSTEAFF.

This clone is deemed medium-sized. The rearrangement uses TRBV15 and TRBJ2-3, with TRBD1 identical over 12 bases. The CDR3 is 16 amino acids. The V gene end was trimmed by 5 bases and the J gene end by 2 bases; junction bases not matched to a gene: 5. CDR1 and CDR2 (germline): LNHNV, YYDKDF (reference sequence). The CDR3 nucleotides read TGTGCCACCAGCCTAAGGGACAGGGGGCCCACAGATACGCAGTATTTT. This translates into CATSLRDRGPTDTQYF.

V and J are TRBV7-2 and TRBJ2-1; D perhaps matches TRBD2 (7 bases). The CDR3 contains 17 residues. The germline CDR1 and CDR2 sequences are SGHTA and FQGNSA. V lost 4 bases to trimming and J lost 6 bases, with 22 bases between them. CDR3 sequence: CASSYPLRGRAANEQFF. CDR3 nucleotide sequence: TGTGCCAGCAGCTACCCCCTAAGGGGGAGGGCCGCCAATGAGCAGTTCTTC. The whole variable domain, filled in from reference TRBV7-2 and TRBJ2-1, reads GAGVSQSPSNKVTEKGKDVELRCDPISGHTALYWYRQSLGQGLEFLIYFQGNSAPDKSGLPSDRFSAERTGGSVSTLTIQRTQQEDSAVYLCASSYPLRGRAANEQFFGPGTRLTVL.

The rearrangement links TRBV2 to TRBJ1-1; D unclear. The germline CDR1 and CDR2 sequences are SNHLY and FYNNEI. The CDR3 spans 12 residues. V was pared by 7 bases and J by 2 bases, with 8 bases between. Here the CDR3 reads CASTYSNTEAFF. DNA for the CDR3: TGTGCCAGCACCTACAGCAACACTGAAGCTTTCTTT.

The chain couples TRBV30 to TRBJ2-2; 15 bases line up with TRBD2. Germline CDR1 is GTSNPN and CDR2 is SVGIG (reference sequence). V lost 2 bases to trimming and J lost 5 bases; unmatched junction nucleotides: 3. CDR3 length: 16 residues. CDR3: CAWSWGLAGGTGELFF. The CDR3 DNA reads as TGTGCCTGGAGTTGGGGACTAGCGGGAGGAACCGGGGAGCTGTTTTTT.

This clone has only one observation. This chain uses TRBV29-1 with TRBJ1-1, with D possibly being TRBD1 (6 bases). V was shortened by 4 bases and J by 1 base, with 13 bases between the two germline ends. CDR3 length: 14 residues. Germline CDR1 reads SQVTM; CDR2 reads ANQGSEA. This CDR3 is CSVAPPGQNTEAFF. CDR3 bases: TGCAGCGTTGCCCCTCCGGGACAGAACACTGAAGCTTTCTTT.

CDR3 residues: CASSPGPGTYNQPQHF. DNA of the CDR3: TGCGCCAGCAGCCCCGGCCCCGGGACATACAATCAGCCCCAGCATTTT. The gene calls are TRBV4-3 and TRBJ1-5; TRBD1 is a possible D gene (6 bases). The CDR3 is 16 amino acids. The germline CDR1 and CDR2 sequences are LGHNA and YSLEER. Trimming pared 4 bases from V and 3 bases from J, leaving 16 bases between.

The chain has TRBV6-1 and TRBJ1-1; D perhaps matches TRBD1 (5 bases). CDR3 length equals 15 residues. CDR1 is MNHNS, CDR2 SASEGT, per germline. The V end lost 0 bases, the J end lost 5 bases, and 13 bases lay between the germline ends. CDR3 residues: CASSEAKQGWTEAFF. Written as DNA, the CDR3 is TGTGCCAGCAGTGAAGCGAAGCAGGGCTGGACTGAAGCTTTCTTT.